The clone carrying this T cell receptor beta chain showed up just a few times. Its cognate antigen is unknown. Germline V lookup: CDR1 DFQATT, CDR2 SNEGSKA (reference sequence). The V and J ends lost 6 bases and 5 bases respectively, with 13 bases between them. This CDR3 comprises 13 residues. The data originate from a study of T-cell reconstitution after alpha-beta-depleted transplantation in children. Study results and caveats: Recipient T cells and thymic progenitors that survived were the source of the high TCRbeta diversity seen at day 60 in some patients. Expanded graft clones, several hundred of them, were reportedly the source of alpha-beta T cells about two months after transplant. One year after transplant, T-cell counts and diversity came mostly from newly produced T cells.

During its preparation, the TCRbeta library received unique molecular identifiers. From the PCR reads, TCRdb called clonotypes with MiXCR, one entry per CDR3 protein. The sample gives over 200,000 distinct CDR3 sequences, more than 15% of which show up once; about 41% is in the top ten. The chain links TRBV20-1 to TRBJ2-2; D possibly corresponds to TRBD2 (5 bases). The receptor was isolated from a male patient under 10 years old who had a stem cell transplant for acute lymphoblastic leukemia, so the T cells may come from the graft donor. The sequencing used PBMCs, mostly from graft donor cells, collected 360 days after TCRalphabeta/CD19-depleted stem cell transplant. The CDR3 loop reads CSALYSGTGELFF. Written as DNA, the CDR3 is TGCAGTGCCCTGTACTCGGGGACCGGGGAGCTGTTTTTT.